One and the same sample provided the 5 T cell receptor beta chains below, sequenced in a study of Ad26.COV2.S vaccination and SARS-CoV-2 variants (dated by TCRdb to the early 2020s). The meaning of the sample's treatment or condition label: some 20 received Ad26.COV2.S at low or high dose, single or two shots; a few received placebo; per-sample allocation not given. For vaccine and placebo recipients, the sequenced repertoires came from samples collected on day 63 after the first injection. The protocol used for the library was the immunoSEQ multiplex PCR assay. TCRdb took over this immuneACCESS table, retaining in-frame rearrangements with V and J assigned. Such tables are incomplete; in checked studies, under half of the missing clones stem from an unresolved V gene, and the remainder is unexplained. Here the sample has roughly 350,000 clones; around 88% occur a single time. Roughly a tenth of the sample is in the top ten clones.

Sequencing was performed on peripheral blood, taken in a trial of Ad26.COV2.S vaccine versus placebo. These receptors were collected from a person aged 18-65 years who received the Ad26.COV2.S COVID-19 vaccine or a placebo.

The chain recombines TRBV6-5 with TRBJ1-6, with D possibly being TRBD1 (6 bases). The V end was cut by 5 bases, the J end by 10 bases, with 15 bases between. Germline V gene data show CDR1 as MNHEY and CDR2 as SVGAGI. This CDR3 spans 14 amino acids. The CDR3 spells CASSRQAEVSPLHF. The CDR3 DNA is TGTGCCAGCAGTCGACAGGCCGAAGTATCACCCCTCCACTTT.

The DNA for the CDR3 is TGTGCCAGCAGCCCCTCGGACAGGGGGTATCCTTTTTACGAGCAGTACTTC. Amino acid sequence: CASSPSDRGYPFYEQYF. The chain combines TRBV3-1 (or the pseudogene TRBV3-2) with TRBJ2-7; 10 nucleotides line up with TRBD1. The V gene's germline CDR1 is LGHDT and CDR2 YNNKEL (reference sequence). V shed 4 bases and J 4 bases; nucleotides not matched to a gene: 13. CDR3 length equals 17 residues.

This rearrangement joins TRBV11-2 to TRBJ2-7; D is possibly TRBD2 (5 bases). The CDR3 runs to 15 residues. The germline V gene has CDR1 SGHAT and CDR2 FQNNGV. The V end was cut by 0 bases, the J end by 0 bases, with 9 bases between. For the CDR3, the DNA is TGTGCCAGCAGCTTAGAACGGAGGTTCTCCTACGAGCAGTACTTC. Protein: CASSLERRFSYEQYF.

The chain is built from TRBV6-5 and TRBJ1-1, with D possibly TRBD1 on 5 matching bases. The V gene's germline CDR1 is MNHEY and CDR2 SVGAGI. The V end lost 5 bases, the J end lost 2 bases, and 15 bases lay between the germline ends. The CDR3 contains 15 residues. The CDR3 nucleotides read TGTGCCAGCAGTCCGGGACGGGAACTCAACACTGAAGCTTTCTTT. It yields the protein CASSPGRELNTEAFF.

The sample holds one count of this clone. The chain combines TRBV25-1 with TRBJ2-7; D remains ambiguous. This CDR3 spans 10 amino acids. Germline CDR1 reads MGHDK; CDR2 reads SYGVNS. Trimming shortened V by 4 bases and J by 4 bases, and 2 bases separated the two germline ends. CDR3 nucleotide sequence: TGTGCCAGCAGTGGTTACGAGCAGTACTTC. Amino acid sequence: CASSGYEQYF.